This TCR beta chain was documented in a study of blood T cell repertoires in COVID-19. The wider study: The United States, Italy and Spain provided the acute and convalescent COVID-19 samples. Sources were T cells, B-cell-depleted T cells, or PBMCs; the material itself was cDNA or gDNA.

V was pared by 7 bases and J by 1 base, with 10 bases between. From germline, CDR1 is ENHRY and CDR2 SYGVKD. The CDR3 consists of 13 residues. Authors' analysis steps: Reference gene primer amplification gave estimated nucleated cell counts. The method was immunoSEQ multiplex PCR; TCRdb's version includes in-frame clones alone and lacks a portion of them. The V and J calls and the clone size are those of that table, but D and trimming were determined from the DNA. This table holds roughly 99,000 clones, over 80% found once. Sequences were obtained from peripheral blood. This TCR was sampled from a woman aged 25-40 years with acute or convalescent COVID-19. The rearrangement uses TRBV10-3 and TRBJ1-1; D gene uncertain. The CDR3 DNA follows: TGTGCCATCACGAGGGAGGGGAACACTGAAGCTTTCTTT. It is translated as CAITREGNTEAFF.